The clone carrying this TCR beta chain was detected many times. Its antigen is unknown. Preparation of the TCRbeta library was carried out with unique molecular identifiers. TCRdb fed the PCR reads into MiXCR, producing one record per CDR3 protein. The repertoire holds about 300,000 distinct CDR3 sequences, with 10% as singletons. The data are from a study of T-cell reconstitution after alpha-beta-depleted transplantation in children. Germline V gene lookup returns CDR1 LGHDT and CDR2 YNNKEL (reference sequence). This CDR3 is built from 13 residues. The V gene end was trimmed by 4 bases and the J gene end by 8 bases; junction bases not matched to a gene: 6. Findings and limits, study-wide: Several hundred expanded graft clones reportedly supplied alpha-beta T cells about two months after transplant.

Sequenced material: PBMCs, taken before TCRalphabeta/CD19-depleted stem cell transplant. V and J are TRBV3-1 and TRBJ1-2, with 8 bases matching TRBD1. This clonotype was obtained from a boy in the first two years of life with acute myeloid leukemia, due to receive a stem cell transplant. The CDR3 DNA reads as TGTGCCAGCAGCCTCGGACAGGGAGGCGGCTACACCTTC. Residues: CASSLGQGGGYTF. The variable domain in full, completed from reference TRBV3-1 and TRBJ1-2, reads DTAVSQTPKYLVTQMGNDKSIKCEQNLGHDTMYWYKQDSKKFLKIMFSYNNKELIINETVPNRFSPKSPDKAHLNLHINSLELGDSAVYFCASSLGQGGGYTFGSGTRLTVV.